This T cell receptor (beta chain) came from a study of blood T cell repertoires in COVID-19. Study summary: The study drew acute and convalescent COVID-19 samples from the United States, Italy and Spain.

Authors' analysis steps: It was from reference gene primer amplification that nucleated cell counts were estimated. TCRdb's table, derived via immunoSEQ multiplex PCR, lists solely in-frame clones and lacks some. V and J calls and clone size are copied from that table; D and trimming were computed from the DNA. The repertoire has 130,000 or so clones, approximately 84% of them found once; the top ten carry about 18%. This clone was picked up a small number of times. The receptor's source is a woman aged 80 or older with acute or convalescent COVID-19. The sequencing sample was made of peripheral blood.

The CDR3 bases are TGTGCCAGTAGTCCCGACAGCCACAATGAGCAGTTCTTC. Its translation is CASSPDSHNEQFF. This chain links TRBV19 with TRBJ2-1, with TRBD1 as a possible D gene (5 bases). Germline-derived CDR1 and CDR2 are LNHDA and SQIVND (reference sequence). Between the trimmed V and J ends, which lost 5 bases and 5 bases, there was a span of 10 bases. The CDR3 is 13 amino acids.